Each of the 13 T cell receptor beta chains below was sequenced from the same sample in a study of blood T cell repertoires in COVID-19. Profiling relied on immunoSEQ multiplex PCR, and the TCRdb table lists in-frame clones only, not all of them. The sample includes roughly 110,000 clones, 70% to 80% of them seen just once. Sequences were obtained from peripheral blood. Receptors originate from a human donor with acute or convalescent COVID-19. The donor label of this sample is uncertain.

The chain carries TRBV11-2 and TRBJ2-4, with 8 bases fitting TRBD1. V lost 5 bases and J lost 8; bases outside the gene matches: 2. CDR3 size: 12 residues. Looked up from germline, CDR1 is SGHAT and CDR2 is FQNNGV. CDR3 sequence (DNA): TGTGCCAGCAGCGGACAGGGAGACATTCAGTACTTC. This sequence encodes CASSGQGDIQYF.

This clone was detected only a few times. This chain links TRBV18 with TRBJ1-1; D possibly corresponds to TRBD1 (5 bases). CDR3 length: 14 amino acids. Germline V CDR1 and CDR2: KGHSH, LQKENI. Trimming cost V 3 bases and J 4 bases, with 12 bases left between them. CDR3 sequence (DNA): TGTGCCAGCTCACCGACCCCCGGGGGCACTGAAGCTTTCTTT. This codes for CASSPTPGGTEAFF.

This chain connects TRBV4-1 to TRBJ1-6, with TRBD1 matching 12 bases. Trimming removed 3 bases from V and 9 bases from J; junction bases left unmatched: 9. Germline V CDR1 and CDR2: MGHRA, YSYEKL. The CDR3 extends over 17 amino acids. The CDR3 bases are TGCGCCAGCAGCCATCGAGGGACAGGGGGCAAGGGTTCACCCCTCCACTTT. Protein: CASSHRGTGGKGSPLHF.

The chain combines TRBV6-6 with TRBJ2-7; D gene ambiguous. The CDR3 is 13 residues long. Trimming took 4 bases from V and 2 from J, leaving 9 bases between them. Germline V gives CDR1 MNHNY, CDR2 SVGAGI (reference sequence). CDR3 DNA: TGTGCCAGCAGTTCGAGACATCCCTACGAGCAGTACTTC. This sequence encodes CASSSRHPYEQYF.

The gene calls are TRBV12-3 or TRBV12-4 and TRBJ2-1; no clear D gene. The CDR3 sequence is 12 residues long. V lost 7 bases to trimming and J lost 4 bases, with 8 bases between them. CDR3 sequence reads: CASISRYNEQFF. CDR3 in DNA: TGTGCCAGCATCTCCAGGTACAATGAGCAGTTCTTC.

The rearrangement links TRBV7-2 to TRBJ2-1, with 10 bases that match TRBD1. The V segment lost 0 bases and the J segment 3 bases; nucleotides outside the gene matches: 5. Germline loops: CDR1 SGHTA, CDR2 FQGNSA. The CDR3 length is 17 residues. CDR3 in amino acids: CASSLARWTGGYNEQFF. CDR3 coding DNA: TGTGCCAGCAGCTTAGCGCGTTGGACAGGGGGCTACAATGAGCAGTTCTTC.

This clone was counted once. CDR3 region: CASSSRLANTGELFF. The CDR3 DNA is TGTGCCAGCAGCTCCCGACTAGCTAACACCGGGGAGCTGTTTTTT. V and J are TRBV7-8 and TRBJ2-2; 7 positions match TRBD2. Germline V lookup: CDR1 SGHVS, CDR2 FQNEAQ. The CDR3 runs to 15 residues. V shed 4 bases, J shed 2 bases, and the junction held 4 bases outside the gene matches.

V and J are TRBV7-9 and TRBJ1-3; TRBD1 might be the D (6 bases). This CDR3 is built from 13 residues. Germline V lookup: CDR1 SEHNR, CDR2 FQNEAQ (reference sequence). V shed 4 bases and J shed 12 bases, with 16 bases lying between them. In DNA form, the CDR3 reads TGTGCCAGCAGCTCAAGACAGGCAGAGGGCATATATTTT. Amino acid sequence: CASSSRQAEGIYF.

Turning to this clone: A junction end diverges from the germline sequence, so it may reflect a read error. V usage is TRBV6-5 and J usage is TRBJ2-3; TRBD2 aligns across 11 bases. The CDR3 sequence is 15 residues long. Germline-derived CDR1 and CDR2 are MNHEY and SVGAGI. The CDR3 region is CAGRASGGSTDTQYF. The DNA for the CDR3 is TGTGCCGGCAGGGCTAGCGGGGGGTCCACAGATACGCAGTATTTT.

The chain is built from TRBV9 and TRBJ2-1; TRBD2 matches at 10 bases. Germline trimming cut 0 bases from V and 7 bases from J; bases unmatched to any gene: 13. There are 18 residues in the CDR3. Looked up from germline, CDR1 is SGDLS and CDR2 is YYNGEE. CDR3 protein: CASSVVGWLAGVTNEQFF. CDR3 DNA: TGTGCCAGCAGCGTAGTAGGCTGGCTAGCGGGGGTTACGAATGAGCAGTTCTTC.

This chain links TRBV18 with TRBJ2-4, with 9 bases fitting TRBD1. Germline-derived CDR1 and CDR2 are KGHSH and LQKENI. V lost 5 bases to trimming and J lost 6 bases; unmatched junction nucleotides: 5. The CDR3 is 14 amino acids. The CDR3 DNA is TGTGCCAGCTCAACTACAGGGGGCTCAAACATTCAGTACTTC. Amino acids: CASSTTGGSNIQYF.

The chain recombines TRBV3-1 (or the pseudogene TRBV3-2) with TRBJ1-4; D remains ambiguous. The V end lost 4 bases, the J end lost 3 bases, and 15 bases lay between the germline ends. The CDR3 spans 16 residues. Germline V gene lookup returns CDR1 LGHDT and CDR2 YNNKEL (reference sequence). The chain's CDR3 is CASSPPWPRPNEKLFF. The CDR3 DNA reads TGTGCCAGCAGCCCCCCGTGGCCGCGGCCTAATGAAAAACTGTTTTTT.

This clone was picked up a small number of times. The genes are TRBV30 and TRBJ1-6; D is perhaps TRBD1 (6 bases). Between the trimmed V and J ends, which lost 2 bases and 5 bases, there was a span of 16 bases. Germline assignment: CDR1 GTSNPN and CDR2 SVGIG (reference sequence). The CDR3 sequence is 16 residues long. CDR3 in DNA: TGTGCCTGGAGTTACCGCAGGGGTATGGATAATTCACCCCTCCACTTT. Translation gives CAWSYRRGMDNSPLHF.